What follows is one T cell receptor (beta chain) and its context. Its antigen is not known. This CDR3 comprises 15 residues. Germline CDR1 and CDR2: MNHEY and SVGAGI. With 5 bases removed from V and 2 bases from J, the gap between germline ends came to 13 bases. Stated treatment: oral pan-JAK inhibitor, 5-10 mg twice daily. This specimen comes from a study of CD8+ T cells in alopecia areata. Study conclusions and caveats: Alopecia totalis/universalis scalp especially showed more expanded CD8+ clones than normal scalp.

cDNA serving as the sequencing template came from extracted, reverse transcribed RNA. Sequencing was performed with immunoSEQ multiplex PCR; in TCRdb, only in-frame clones are kept and a portion is missing. The sample lists some 180,000 clones, about half seen once, with about 9.5% in the top ten. The material sequenced was CD8+ T cells sorted from blood, taken between weeks 51 and 54, from a patient treated with tofacitinib. The chain uses TRBV6-5 and TRBJ1-5, with D tentatively TRBD1 (5 bases). This receptor was taken from a human donor with alopecia areata. The CDR3 is CASSHGEGGNQPQHF. The CDR3 DNA follows: TGTGCCAGCAGTCACGGCGAAGGGGGCAATCAGCCCCAGCATTTT.